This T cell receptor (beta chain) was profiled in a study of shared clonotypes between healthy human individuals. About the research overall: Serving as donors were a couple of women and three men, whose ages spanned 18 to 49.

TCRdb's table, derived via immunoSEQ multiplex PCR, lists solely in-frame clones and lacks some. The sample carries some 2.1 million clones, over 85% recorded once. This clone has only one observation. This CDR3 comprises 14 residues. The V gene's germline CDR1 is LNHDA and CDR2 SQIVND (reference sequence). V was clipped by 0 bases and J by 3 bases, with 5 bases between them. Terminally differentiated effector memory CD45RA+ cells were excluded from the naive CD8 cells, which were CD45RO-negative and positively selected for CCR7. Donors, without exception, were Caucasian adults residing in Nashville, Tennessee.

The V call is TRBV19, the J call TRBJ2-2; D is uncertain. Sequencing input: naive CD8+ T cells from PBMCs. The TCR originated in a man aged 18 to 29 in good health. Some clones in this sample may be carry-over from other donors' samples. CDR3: CASSIDSYTGELFF. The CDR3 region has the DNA TGTGCCAGTAGTATAGATAGTTACACCGGGGAGCTGTTTTTT.